A selection of T cell receptor beta chains follows, all from one sample in a study of T cell responses to AZD1222 COVID-19 vaccine. Clones were read by immunoSEQ multiplex PCR, and TCRdb kept only the in-frame ones, dropping some. The repertoire includes 200,000 or so clones, approximately 93% of them detected once, and over 0.95% sits in the top ten. The sample in question was peripheral blood, obtained 28 days after the second AZD1222 dose. The receptor set was obtained from an adult who received the AZD1222 COVID-19 vaccine. CDR3s include the opening cysteine and the closing phenylalanine or tryptophan. The D gene is left open where the match is weak. The size entry is marked missing in some rows and otherwise reads once, few, many or a size class.

abundance: NA; d_gene: NA; j_gene: TRBJ1-2; v_gene: TRBV18; CDR3aa: CASSPGQPWGNYGYTF; CDR3nt: TGTGCCAGCTCACCGGGGCAGCCGTGGGGTAACTATGGCTACACCTTC
abundance: few; d_gene: NA; j_gene: TRBJ2-4; v_gene: TRBV29-1; CDR3aa: CSVTGQLLNIQYF; CDR3nt: TGCAGCGTTACCGGACAGTTACTCAACATTCAGTACTTC
abundance: NA; d_gene: NA; j_gene: TRBJ2-3; v_gene: TRBV5-8; CDR3aa: CASSSKGSGIDTQYF; CDR3nt: TGTGCCAGCAGCTCGAAGGGGTCTGGGATAGATACGCAGTATTTT
abundance: NA; d_gene: NA; j_gene: TRBJ2-2; v_gene: TRBV29-1; CDR3aa: CSVGQDTNTGELFF; CDR3nt: TGCAGCGTTGGGCAGGACACGAACACCGGGGAGCTGTTTTTT
abundance: once; d_gene: TRBD2; j_gene: TRBJ2-1; v_gene: TRBV7-6; CDR3aa: CASSLDPIAGGPSFSYNEQFF; CDR3nt: TGTGCCAGCAGCTTAGATCCCATAGCGGGGGGGCCGTCATTCTCCTACAATGAGCAGTTCTTC
abundance: NA; d_gene: NA; j_gene: TRBJ1-2; v_gene: TRBV6-5; CDR3aa: CASSLRQSRGYTF; CDR3nt: TGTGCCAGCAGCCTTAGACAGTCGCGAGGCTACACCTTC
abundance: NA; d_gene: TRBD2; j_gene: TRBJ2-3; v_gene: TRBV7-6; CDR3aa: CASSLGSGGTTDTQYF; CDR3nt: TGTGCCAGCAGCTTAGGTAGCGGGGGGACCACAGATACGCAGTATTTT
abundance: NA; d_gene: NA; j_gene: TRBJ1-4; v_gene: TRBV3-1/TRBV3-2; CDR3aa: CASSYRAGNEKLFF; CDR3nt: TGTGCCAGCAGCTACAGGGCGGGAAATGAAAAACTGTTTTTT
abundance: NA; d_gene: TRBD1; j_gene: TRBJ1-1; v_gene: TRBV19; CDR3aa: CASSSGQGKTEAFF; CDR3nt: TGTGCCAGTAGTTCGGGACAGGGGAAGACTGAAGCTTTCTTT
abundance: NA; d_gene: TRBD1; j_gene: TRBJ2-1; v_gene: TRBV19; CDR3aa: CASSVDRRNEQFF; CDR3nt: TGTGCCAGTAGTGTGGACAGGCGGAATGAGCAGTTCTTC
abundance: NA; d_gene: NA; j_gene: TRBJ2-5; v_gene: TRBV10-3; CDR3aa: CAISEKETQYF; CDR3nt: TGTGCCATCAGTGAGAAAGAGACCCAGTACTTC
abundance: NA; d_gene: NA; j_gene: TRBJ2-7; v_gene: TRBV3-1/TRBV3-2; CDR3aa: CASSLVYRGFKAYEQYF; CDR3nt: TGTGCCAGCAGCCTCGTTTACCGGGGCTTCAAGGCCTACGAGCAGTACTTC
abundance: NA; d_gene: TRBD1; j_gene: TRBJ1-2; v_gene: TRBV7-7; CDR3aa: CASRTRDREGNYGYTF; CDR3nt: TGTGCCAGCAGGACCCGGGACAGGGAAGGTAACTATGGCTACACCTTC
abundance: NA; d_gene: NA; j_gene: TRBJ2-7; v_gene: TRBV6-6; CDR3aa: CASSRRTAEQYF; CDR3nt: TGTGCCAGCAGTCGCCGGACAGCCGAGCAGTACTTC
abundance: NA; d_gene: TRBD2; j_gene: TRBJ2-3; v_gene: TRBV7-2; CDR3aa: CASSSGTSLDTQYF; CDR3nt: TGTGCCAGCAGCTCCGGGACTAGCTTAGATACGCAGTATTTT
abundance: NA; d_gene: NA; j_gene: TRBJ2-7; v_gene: TRBV29-1; CDR3aa: CSVGGLHEQYF; CDR3nt: TGCAGCGTTGGCGGGCTCCACGAGCAGTACTTC
abundance: NA; d_gene: NA; j_gene: TRBJ1-1; v_gene: TRBV7-8; CDR3aa: CASSAGTRNTEAFF; CDR3nt: TGTGCCAGCAGCGCTGGGACTCGGAACACTGAAGCTTTCTTT
abundance: NA; d_gene: NA; j_gene: TRBJ2-1; v_gene: TRBV5-1; CDR3aa: CASSSTGNRGEQFF; CDR3nt: TGCGCCAGCAGCTCTACAGGGAATCGAGGTGAGCAGTTCTTC
abundance: NA; d_gene: NA; j_gene: TRBJ1-6; v_gene: TRBV6-1; CDR3aa: CASSEEDGLSPLHF; CDR3nt: TGTGCCAGCAGTGAAGAAGACGGACTTTCACCCCTCCACTTT
abundance: NA; d_gene: NA; j_gene: TRBJ1-2; v_gene: TRBV6-5; CDR3aa: CASKDVERYGYTF; CDR3nt: TGTGCCAGCAAGGACGTAGAACGCTATGGCTACACCTTC
abundance: NA; d_gene: TRBD1; j_gene: TRBJ1-1; v_gene: TRBV28; CDR3aa: CASSSGQGITEAFF; CDR3nt: TGTGCCAGCAGTTCGGGACAGGGAATCACTGAAGCTTTCTTT
abundance: NA; d_gene: NA; j_gene: TRBJ2-5; v_gene: TRBV4-1; CDR3aa: CASSQSRARDQETQYF; CDR3nt: TGCGCCAGCAGCCAAAGTCGTGCCCGGGACCAAGAGACCCAGTACTTC
abundance: once; d_gene: NA; j_gene: TRBJ1-1; v_gene: TRBV2; CDR3aa: CASSRQDPYTEAFF; CDR3nt: TGTGCCAGCAGCAGACAAGACCCTTACACTGAAGCTTTCTTT
abundance: NA; d_gene: TRBD1; j_gene: TRBJ1-1; v_gene: TRBV11-2; CDR3aa: CASSLRPTGTTEAFF; CDR3nt: TGTGCCAGCAGCTTACGTCCGACAGGGACCACTGAAGCTTTCTTT
abundance: once; d_gene: TRBD2; j_gene: TRBJ2-3; v_gene: TRBV5-1; CDR3aa: CASSSGLAVSDTQYF; CDR3nt: TGCGCCAGCAGCTCGGGACTAGCTGTGTCAGATACGCAGTATTTT
abundance: NA; d_gene: NA; j_gene: TRBJ2-7; v_gene: TRBV6-6; CDR3aa: CASTGRAGEQYF; CDR3nt: TGTGCCAGCACGGGCAGGGCAGGCGAGCAGTACTTC